Below, one TCR beta chain is given with its context. The sample is drawn from a study of blood T cell repertoires in COVID-19. Generated by immunoSEQ multiplex PCR, the TCRdb table keeps only in-frame clones and is missing some. The sample contains around 90,000 clones, 85% to 95% of which appear only once. The germline CDR1 and CDR2 sequences are SGHTA and FQGNSA. CDR3 length: 15 amino acids. V lost 3 bases and J lost 2; bases outside the gene matches: 5. The sequence derives from a woman aged 60-75 years with active COVID-19. The chain links TRBV7-2 to TRBJ2-3, with 7 positions matching TRBD2. The sample taken for sequencing was peripheral blood. In DNA, the CDR3 is TGTGCCAGCAGCTTGGGTGGGGGGGACACAGATACGCAGTATTTT. It specifies CASSLGGGDTDTQYF.